The sequence of this T cell receptor beta chain was determined in a study of blood T cell repertoires in COVID-19 (dated by TCRdb to 2018 to 2020). Regarding the study in general: The collaborator samples originated in the United States, Italy and Spain and spanned the acute and convalescent phases of COVID-19. Nearly every sample came with metadata listing a de-identified subject ID, COVID-19 status, age in years and sex. HLA class I and class II types, where available, came from metadata supplied by the sample provider rather than from assay-based typing. Subjects who had been exposed to COVID-19, were actively infected with it, or had recovered from it provided the deeply sampled blood TCRbeta repertoires that made up the dataset. Samples came from the ongoing ImmuneRACE study (first 160 participants) plus 1,254 subjects from 6 global collaborators. The repertoires were released in a freely available public database intended as a resource for research on the immune response to SARS-CoV-2. The prospective study material was composed of cDNA or gDNA derived from T cells, B-cell-depleted T cells, or PBMCs.

The CDR3 sequence holds 15 residues, the cysteine and phenylalanine included. The retained sequence is limited to the CDR3, 45 bases, with the frame set at the first base. Sequences SGHVS (CDR1) and FNYEAQ (CDR2) are obtained from the germline V gene. Trimmed from V: 5 bases; trimmed from J: 1 base; junction bases lacking a gene match: 7. The count of this clone is one. Its antigen is not yet known. No much larger clone is present one base from it, and per-base qualities are unavailable. Collaborating institutions collected whole blood in K2EDTA tubes following their own protocols. For TCRbeta analysis, collaborator samples were shipped as frozen whole blood, as isolated PBMCs, or as DNA extracted from either sample type. Study-wide conclusions, independent of this receptor: The quantity of clinical and demographic metadata differed by source and by participant and was supplied without curation.

TCRbeta CDR3 regions were amplified from genomic DNA by means of the immunoSEQ Assay, a bias-controlled multiplex PCR. Per the authors' processing: Within the assay, amplification of reference gene primers was used to estimate how many nucleated cells each sample contained. To quantify the absolute abundance of each unique TCRbeta CDR3 rearrangement, sequence reads were collapsed and filtered. For each sample, productive Simpson clonality was calculated as the square root of Simpson's diversity index over productive rearrangements. TCRdb obtained this table from immuneACCESS and retained in-frame rearrangements with V and J assigned. These tables miss some clones; where compared with another copy, unresolved V genes account for less than half of the shortfall, and the remainder is unexplained. V, J and clone size are taken as reported in that table, and D and trimming were inferred from the DNA itself. The sample data list about 160,000 clones, and over 80% of these were observed just once. The ten largest clonotypes hold about 5% of the sample.

Sequenced sample: peripheral blood. The chain joins TRBV7-6 to TRBJ2-5; 7 bases in the middle match TRBD1. The clonotype was recovered from a woman aged 45-65 years with acute or convalescent COVID-19. CDR3 loop: CASSLEGATQETQYF. The DNA reads as follows: TGTGCCAGCAGCCTAGAGGGGGCTACCCAAGAGACCCAGTACTTC.